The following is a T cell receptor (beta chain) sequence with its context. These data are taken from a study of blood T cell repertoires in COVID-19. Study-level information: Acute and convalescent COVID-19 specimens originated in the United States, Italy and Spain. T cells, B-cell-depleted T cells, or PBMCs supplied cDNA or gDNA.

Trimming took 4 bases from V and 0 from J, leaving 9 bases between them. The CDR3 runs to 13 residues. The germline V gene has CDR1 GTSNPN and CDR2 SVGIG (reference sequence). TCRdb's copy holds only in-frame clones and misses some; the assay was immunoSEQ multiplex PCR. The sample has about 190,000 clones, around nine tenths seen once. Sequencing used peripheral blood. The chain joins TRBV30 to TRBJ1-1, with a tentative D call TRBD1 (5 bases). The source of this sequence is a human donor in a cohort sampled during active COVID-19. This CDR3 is CAWNGGMNTEAFF. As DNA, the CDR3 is TGTGCCTGGAACGGGGGAATGAACACTGAAGCTTTCTTT.